These 9 T cell receptor beta chains were all obtained from the same sample, sequenced in a study of STAT5B mutations in CD4+ large granular lymphocyte leukemia. Libraries were prepared by immunoSEQ multiplex PCR; TCRdb keeps only in-frame clonotypes and omits some of them. The table records around 34,000 clones, just under 85% of them present only once. The material sequenced was CD4+ T cells from blood buffy coats. The source of these receptors is a human donor in good health.

J is TRBJ1-1 and V is TRBV28, with D perhaps TRBD1 (5 bases). This CDR3 has 16 amino acids. The V and J ends lost 3 bases and 1 base respectively, with 15 bases between them. Germline values: CDR1 MDHEN, CDR2 SYDVKM. DNA for the CDR3: TGTGCCAGCAGTTTGTTTGGCAGGGCAGCGAACACTGAAGCTTTCTTT. It specifies CASSLFGRAANTEAFF.

V is TRBV28 and J is TRBJ2-1, with 12 bases fitting TRBD2. Germline V gene data show CDR1 as MDHEN and CDR2 as SYDVKM. This CDR3 is built from 15 residues. The J segment lost 3 bases and the V segment lost 7 bases, leaving 4 bases of the junction unmatched. The CDR3 DNA follows: TGTGCCAGCACCGAACTAGCGGGAGGCTACAATGAGCAGTTCTTC. It is translated as CASTELAGGYNEQFF.

V gene TRBV15 combines with J gene TRBJ2-7; no reliable D call. The CDR3 runs 13 residues. In germline, CDR1 is LNHNV, CDR2 YYDKDF (reference sequence). Trimming took 3 bases from V and 3 from J, leaving 9 bases between them. In DNA form, the CDR3 reads TGTGCCACCAGCAGCCCGGACCACTACGAGCAGTACTTC. It encodes CATSSPDHYEQYF.

The chain has TRBV21-1 and TRBJ1-1. TRBV21-1 is annotated as a pseudogene. CDR3 length equals 16 residues. CDR3 protein: CASRTHLATQRTEAFF. The CDR3 nucleotides read TGTGCCAGCAGAACGCACCTAGCTACACAACGCACTGAAGCTTTCTTT.

This chain joins TRBV28 and TRBJ1-5; D gene unclear. The CDR3 sequence is 12 residues long. The V gene lost 2 bases and the J gene lost 7 bases, with 6 bases spanning the gap. Germline V lookup: CDR1 MDHEN, CDR2 SYDVKM. The CDR3 spells CASSLGEQPQHF. For the CDR3, the DNA is TGTGCCAGCAGTTTAGGGGAACAGCCCCAGCATTTT.

A word on this clone: This same CDR3 is encoded by further DNA sequences in the sample. The chain is built from TRBV29-1 and TRBJ1-2, with 9 bases that match TRBD1. The CDR3 is 14 residues long. V was pared by 4 bases and J by 3 bases, with 6 bases of the junction left unmatched. Germline-derived CDR1 and CDR2 are SQVTM and ANQGSEA. DNA for the CDR3: TGCAGCGTTGGGAGACAGGGGGGGGACTATGGCTACACCTTC. Its protein product is CSVGRQGGDYGYTF.

The chain carries TRBV18 and TRBJ2-7; possibly TRBD2 for D (6 bases). The CDR3 has 13 residues. V dropped 3 bases and J dropped 2 bases, with 8 bases sitting between them. The germline gives CDR1 KGHSH, CDR2 LQKENI. The CDR3 coding sequence is TGTGCCAGCTCACCGGGCGGGACCTACGAGCAGTACTTC. Translating it yields CASSPGGTYEQYF.

This chain links TRBV27 with TRBJ2-7; TRBD1 matches 8 bases. The CDR3 spans 17 residues. V lost 2 bases to trimming and J lost 4 bases; unmatched junction nucleotides: 13. Looked up from germline, CDR1 is MNHEY and CDR2 is SMNVEV (reference sequence). The CDR3 reads CASSLITGTGVGYEQYF. The DNA of the CDR3 is TGTGCCAGCAGTTTAATAACCGGGACAGGCGTCGGATACGAGCAGTACTTC.

This clone has a handful of counts. This chain joins TRBV28 and TRBJ2-7; no definite D call. Trimming took off 5 bases at V and 3 bases at J, with 14 bases between the two ends. Germline-derived CDR1 and CDR2 are MDHEN and SYDVKM. CDR3 length: 14 amino acids. The CDR3 coding sequence is TGTGCCAGCAGTCAGGTGGCCCTGGGCTACGAGCAGTACTTC. It specifies CASSQVALGYEQYF.